The 30 T cell receptor beta chains given below trace back to one sample, sequenced in a study of cytomegalovirus exposure and HLA in healthy donors. 13 Jbeta primers and 60 Vbeta primers were used for the PCR. Data came from immunoSEQ multiplex PCR; TCRdb stores just in-frame clones and leaves some out. The sample records under 150,000 clones, about 85% being singletons. What was sequenced was PBMCs. These receptor sequences come from a boy between 5 and 17 years old in good health and CMV-seronegative.

The chain uses TRBV7-2 and TRBJ1-2; 7 positions match TRBD1. The V gene's germline CDR1 is SGHTA and CDR2 FQGNSA. The CDR3 consists of 12 residues. Losses at the gene ends were 5 bases for V and 8 bases for J; bases not matched to a gene: 5. CDR3 DNA sequence: TGTGCCAGCAGCGTCAGGGGGAGAGGCTACACCTTC. Residues: CASSVRGRGYTF.

The CDR3 loop is CASSLRTGGRQPQHF. The CDR3, as DNA: TGTGCCAGCAGCTTAAGGACAGGGGGCCGTCAGCCCCAGCATTTT. The chain links TRBV7-2 to TRBJ1-5; 11 bases fit TRBD1. CDR1 and CDR2 from the germline V gene are SGHTA and FQGNSA. The V gene end was trimmed by 2 bases and the J gene end by 6 bases; junction bases not matched to a gene: 3. The CDR3 loop spans 15 amino acids.

The CDR3 here is CASSHGVDTEAFF. The CDR3, as DNA: TGCGCCAGCAGCCACGGAGTTGACACTGAAGCTTTCTTT. The chain joins TRBV4-1 to TRBJ1-1; D is undetermined. Germline loops: CDR1 MGHRA, CDR2 YSYEKL. The CDR3 covers 13 residues. V was shortened by 3 bases and J by 3 bases, with 8 bases between the two germline ends.

The rearrangement joins TRBV29-1 to TRBJ2-3; the D is unclear. Germline values: CDR1 SQVTM, CDR2 ANQGSEA. Trimming stripped 7 bases from V and 7 bases from J, with 18 bases between. This CDR3 spans 13 amino acids. In nucleotides, the CDR3 is TGCAGCGCCACCGGGTCCGGCCCTCATACGCAGTATTTT. Residues: CSATGSGPHTQYF.

This clone occurred once. CDR3 sequence: CASSPWGDEQYF. The CDR3 bases are TGTGCCAGCTCACCGTGGGGCGACGAGCAGTACTTC. The chain joins TRBV18 to TRBJ2-7; a possible D gene is TRBD1 (5 bases). Trimming pared 3 bases from V and 5 bases from J, leaving 8 bases between. The V gene's germline CDR1 is KGHSH and CDR2 LQKENI. This CDR3 is 12 amino acids long.

Of note for this clone: An end of the junction differs from the germline gene, which may be a read error. V is TRBV7-9 and J is TRBJ1-3; no definite D call. The CDR3 spans 14 residues. Germline values: CDR1 SEHNR, CDR2 FQNEAQ (reference sequence). The CDR3 spells CSSSLSSGGNTIYF. The CDR3 DNA sequence: TGTTCCAGCAGCTTATCCTCCGGTGGAAACACCATATATTTT.

V usage is TRBV7-9 and J usage is TRBJ2-7; perhaps TRBD2 as D (6 bases). The V end lost 4 bases, the J end lost 6 bases, and 19 bases lay between the germline ends. There are 15 residues in the CDR3. From germline, CDR1 is SEHNR and CDR2 FQNEAQ (reference sequence). CDR3 bases: TGTGCCAGCAGCTACCTAGGCTTTAGCGGTGGCGAGCAGTACTTC. This codes for CASSYLGFSGGEQYF. The full variable domain, its missing parts supplied by reference TRBV7-9 and TRBJ2-7, is DTGVSQNPRHKITKRGQNVTFRCDPISEHNRLYWYRQTLGQGPEFLTYFQNEAQLEKSRLLSDRFSAERPKGSFSTLEIQRTEQGDSAMYLCASSYLGFSGGEQYFGPGTRLTVT.

Points on this clone: At one boundary the junction diverges from the germline segment, which might be a read error. This chain uses TRBV5-1 with TRBJ1-2; a possible D gene is TRBD1 (6 bases). Germline V gives CDR1 SGHRS, CDR2 YFSETQ. The CDR3 has 15 amino acids. The CDR3 loop reads CASRNVPGAGEGYPF. CDR3 bases: TGCGCCAGCAGAAATGTGCCAGGGGCAGGGGAAGGCTACCCCTTC.

This clone appeared a few times. The chain uses TRBV4-3 and TRBJ1-1; D is unresolved. The germline V and J ends were trimmed by 4 bases and 3 bases, with 15 bases remaining between them. The CDR3 loop spans 15 amino acids. Germline lookup yields CDR1 LGHNA and CDR2 YSLEER. As DNA, the CDR3 is TGCGCCAGCAGCCTTGAGGTTTCGCGGCACACTGAAGCTTTCTTT. This translates into CASSLEVSRHTEAFF.

The chain recombines TRBV4-1 with TRBJ2-7, with a tentative D call TRBD1 (6 bases). The CDR3 is 14 residues long. The germline V gene has CDR1 MGHRA and CDR2 YSYEKL. Trimming removed 0 bases from V and 4 bases from J, with 10 bases in between. CDR3 sequence reads: CASSQEEGGYEQYF. The CDR3 coding sequence is TGCGCCAGCAGCCAAGAAGAAGGGGGATACGAGCAGTACTTC.

The J gene is TRBJ1-2, the V gene TRBV19; 8 bases line up with TRBD1. From germline, CDR1 is LNHDA and CDR2 SQIVND (reference sequence). Losses at the gene ends were 0 bases for V and 4 bases for J; bases not matched to a gene: 10. The CDR3 runs to 17 residues. In DNA, the CDR3 is TGTGCCAGTAGTATAGATGATGACCCAGGGGGCAGCTATGGCTACACCTTC. It codes for CASSIDDDPGGSYGYTF.

The chain combines TRBV30 with TRBJ2-1; D not certain. Germline CDR1 reads GTSNPN; CDR2 reads SVGIG (reference sequence). This CDR3 is 13 amino acids long. V was cut by 5 bases and J by 5 bases, with 13 bases left in between. The CDR3 nucleotides are TGTGCCTGGCACTATGCGCTACACAATGAGCAGTTCTTC. It codes for CAWHYALHNEQFF.

The chain carries TRBV30 and TRBJ2-1, with TRBD2 identical over 15 bases. V was pared by 5 bases and J by 5 bases, with 4 bases of the junction left unmatched. The CDR3 runs 15 residues. CDR1 and CDR2 from the germline V gene are GTSNPN and SVGIG (reference sequence). The CDR3 DNA sequence: TGTGCCTGGTCCGGACTAGCGGGAGGGAACAATGAGCAGTTCTTC. Amino acids: CAWSGLAGGNNEQFF.

In its sample, this clone was seen a few times. This chain links TRBV5-1 with TRBJ1-4, with D unclear. Germline CDR1 SGHRS, CDR2 YFSETQ. Trimming removed 0 bases from V and 12 bases from J, with 9 bases in between. CDR3 length: 12 residues. Written as DNA, the CDR3 is TGCGCCAGCAGCTTGGCCTTCGTAGAACTGTTTTTT. Translated: CASSLAFVELFF.

This clone was detected a few times. The chain carries TRBV6-5 and TRBJ1-1; 7 bases fit TRBD1. The CDR3 contains 12 residues. CDR1 is MNHEY, CDR2 SVGAGI, per germline. V lost 6 bases, J lost 7 bases, and 5 bases stayed unmatched. In DNA form, the CDR3 reads TGTGCCAGCAGGAGACAGGGTAATGAAGCTTTCTTT. Translation gives CASRRQGNEAFF.

The rearrangement uses TRBV7-9 and TRBJ1-1; D may be TRBD1 (5 bases). Trimming left V 5 bases short and J 8 bases short, with 12 bases between. The CDR3 runs 12 residues. CDR1 and CDR2 from the germline V gene are SEHNR and FQNEAQ (reference sequence). This chain's CDR3 is CASSQTGGEAFF. In DNA, the CDR3 is TGTGCCAGCAGCCAAACCGGGGGAGAAGCTTTCTTT.

This chain connects TRBV19 to TRBJ2-7; 8 bases agree with TRBD1. The germline V gene has CDR1 LNHDA and CDR2 SQIVND (reference sequence). V dropped 7 bases and J dropped 6; count of bases not matched to a gene: 11. The CDR3 has 14 amino acids. CDR3 sequence: CASTPGRGHSEQYF. Here the CDR3 DNA reads TGTGCCAGTACCCCCGGCAGGGGGCATAGCGAGCAGTACTTC.

The V call is TRBV7-2, the J call TRBJ2-7; the match to TRBD2 covers 10 bases. Germline loops: CDR1 SGHTA, CDR2 FQGNSA. The CDR3 is 15 amino acids. Losses at the gene ends were 8 bases for V and 3 bases for J; bases not matched to a gene: 10. The CDR3 region is CASLGVAGGGYEQYF. DNA of the CDR3: TGTGCCAGCTTGGGGGTAGCGGGAGGTGGCTACGAGCAGTACTTC.

V is TRBV7-8 and J is TRBJ2-1, with D possibly being TRBD1 (6 bases). The germline V and J ends were trimmed by 3 bases and 9 bases, with 15 bases remaining between them. The V gene's germline CDR1 is SGHVS and CDR2 FQNEAQ. This CDR3 has 14 residues. Here the CDR3 DNA reads TGTGCCAGCAGCTTTAAGGGGGAATGGAGTGAGCAGTTCTTC. The encoded protein is CASSFKGEWSEQFF.

CDR3 nucleotides: TGTGCCAGCAGCGTAGGCGGGGAGAGTTCACCCCTCCACTTT. It codes for CASSVGGESSPLHF. The chain combines TRBV9 with TRBJ1-6; D call uncertain. In germline, CDR1 is SGDLS, CDR2 YYNGEE. Between the trimmed V and J ends, which lost 0 bases and 9 bases, there was a span of 10 bases. CDR3 size: 14 residues.

V usage is TRBV9 and J usage is TRBJ1-2, with D possibly TRBD1 on 5 matching bases. The length of the CDR3 is 13 residues. Germline V gives CDR1 SGDLS, CDR2 YYNGEE. V lost 5 bases, J lost 8 bases, and 16 bases lay in between. Here the CDR3 reads CASSPHHQGGYTF. In nucleotides, the CDR3 is TGTGCCAGCAGTCCCCACCACCAGGGCGGCTACACCTTC.

The CDR3, as DNA: TGTGCCAGCAGCTACCGTAGCAAAACCTATAATTCACCCCTCCACTTT. This encodes CASSYRSKTYNSPLHF. The V call is TRBV5-6, the J call TRBJ1-6; D gene unclear. Trimming cost V 3 bases and J 2 bases, with 12 bases left between them. Germline V CDR1 and CDR2: SGHDT, YYEEEE. The CDR3 spans 16 residues.

The chain uses TRBV7-2 and TRBJ2-7; 9 bases map to TRBD2. The CDR3 is 15 residues long. J lost 0 bases, V lost 5 bases, and 5 bases had no gene match. Germline lookup yields CDR1 SGHTA and CDR2 FQGNSA. The CDR3 here is CASSLLTSGSYEQYF. The CDR3 DNA reads as TGTGCCAGCAGCCTCCTGACTAGCGGCTCCTACGAGCAGTACTTC.

The chain links TRBV6-6 to TRBJ2-1; the match to TRBD1 covers 11 bases. Germline V gene sequence: CDR1 MNHNY, CDR2 SVGAGI (reference sequence). V lost 4 bases and J lost 4; bases outside the gene matches: 6. The CDR3 runs 16 residues. The CDR3 spells CASSSWDRGTYNEQFF. Written as DNA, the CDR3 is TGTGCCAGCAGTTCTTGGGACAGGGGGACTTACAATGAGCAGTTCTTC.

This clone was observed a single time. The chain joins TRBV7-9 to TRBJ2-1; D gene ambiguous. This CDR3 has 12 residues. V lost 5 bases to trimming and J lost 5 bases, with 7 bases between them. CDR1 SEHNR and CDR2 FQNEAQ come from the germline V gene (reference sequence). CDR3 sequence: CASSLGDNEQFF. CDR3 sequence (DNA): TGTGCCAGCAGCCTCGGAGACAATGAGCAGTTCTTC. The complete variable domain, with remaining parts taken from reference TRBV7-9 and TRBJ2-1, reads DTGVSQNPRHKITKRGQNVTFRCDPISEHNRLYWYRQTLGQGPEFLTYFQNEAQLEKSRLLSDRFSAERPKGSFSTLEIQRTEQGDSAMYLCASSLGDNEQFFGPGTRLTVL.

Here the CDR3 DNA reads TGTGCCAGCAGTTTCCAACCGAGGGGGGGGAACACCGGGGAGCTGTTTTTT. Protein sequence: CASSFQPRGGNTGELFF. The rearrangement joins TRBV27 to TRBJ2-2; a possible D gene is TRBD2 (7 bases). With 3 bases removed from V and 1 base from J, the gap between germline ends came to 15 bases. The CDR3 covers 17 residues. Germline V CDR1 and CDR2: MNHEY, SMNVEV (reference sequence).

The gene calls are TRBV6-5 and TRBJ1-1; 8 bases fit TRBD1. CDR3 length: 14 amino acids. Germline CDR1 reads MNHEY; CDR2 reads SVGAGI. V was clipped by 4 bases and J by 1 base; unmatched bases: 2. The CDR3 DNA reads as TGTGCCAGCAGTTGGGACAGGAAGAACACTGAAGCTTTCTTT. Translating it yields CASSWDRKNTEAFF.

The chain employs TRBV13 and TRBJ2-7, with 7 bases that match TRBD2. CDR3 size: 15 residues. With 4 bases clipped from V and 3 bases from J, the junction kept 9 bases outside the gene matches. Germline CDR1 is PRHDT and CDR2 is FYEKMQ (reference sequence). In nucleotides, the CDR3 is TGTGCCAGCAGCTCAACGGGGGGAACCAACTACGAGCAGTACTTC. This translates into CASSSTGGTNYEQYF.

The chain carries TRBV6-4 and TRBJ2-3; TRBD2 matches at 8 bases. With 6 bases clipped from V and 4 bases from J, the junction kept 9 bases outside the gene matches. Germline V CDR1 and CDR2: MRHNA, SNTAGT. CDR3 length equals 15 residues. The CDR3 spells CASRPGAGVSDTQYF. The CDR3 nucleotides read TGTGCCAGCAGACCCGGAGCGGGGGTGTCAGATACGCAGTATTTT.

This clone has only one observation. The V and J genes are TRBV12-5 and TRBJ2-3; D gene ambiguous. Trimming left V 0 bases short and J 1 base short, with 14 bases between. The CDR3 consists of 17 residues. Germline values: CDR1 LGHNT, CDR2 FRNRAP. The CDR3 here is CASGLVLTQGGTDTQYF. CDR3 coding DNA: TGTGCTAGTGGTTTGGTACTAACCCAAGGTGGCACAGATACGCAGTATTTT. Looking up the rest from reference TRBV12-5 and TRBJ2-3 gives the full variable domain: DARVTQTPRHKVTEMGQEVTMRCQPILGHNTVFWYRQTMMQGLELLAYFRNRAPLDDSGMPKDRFSAEMPDATLATLKIQPSEPRDSAVYFCASGLVLTQGGTDTQYFGPGTRLTVL.